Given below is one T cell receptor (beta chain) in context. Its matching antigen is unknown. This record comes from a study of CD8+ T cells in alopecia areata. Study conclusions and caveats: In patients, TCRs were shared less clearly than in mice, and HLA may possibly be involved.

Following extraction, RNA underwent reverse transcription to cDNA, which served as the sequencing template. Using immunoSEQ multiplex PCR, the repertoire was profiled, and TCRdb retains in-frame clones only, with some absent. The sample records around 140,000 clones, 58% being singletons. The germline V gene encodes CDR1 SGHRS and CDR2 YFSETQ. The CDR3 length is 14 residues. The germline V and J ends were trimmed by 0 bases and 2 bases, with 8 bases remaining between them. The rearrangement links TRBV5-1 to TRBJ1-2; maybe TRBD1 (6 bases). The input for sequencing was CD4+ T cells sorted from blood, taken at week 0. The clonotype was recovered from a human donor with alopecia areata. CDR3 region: CASSLDRANYGYTF. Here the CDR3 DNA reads TGCGCCAGCAGCTTGGACAGGGCGAACTATGGCTACACCTTC.